This is a list of T cell receptor beta chains from one sample in a study of memory CD4+ T cells and cytomegalovirus serostatus. Data came from immunoSEQ multiplex PCR; TCRdb stores just in-frame clones and leaves some out. The sample holds tens of thousands of clones, more than 75% seen once. The sequenced material came from memory CD4+ T cells from blood. Receptor source: an adult in good health and CMV-seronegative. Each CDR3 is given with its conserved first and last residue. The order of the fields is V gene, clone size, J gene, D gene, CDR3 protein, CDR3 DNA. The D gene is left open where the match is weak. The listing skips clone size in some rows; elsewhere it reads once, few, many or a size class.

v_gene: TRBV2; abundance: -; j_gene: TRBJ2-2; d_gene: -; CDR3aa: CASSEGGPTGELFF; CDR3nt: TGTGCCAGCAGTGAGGGCGGGCCCACCGGGGAGCTGTTTTTT
v_gene: TRBV6-1; abundance: -; j_gene: TRBJ2-7; d_gene: TRBD2; CDR3aa: CASSEWSETSGSNEQYF; CDR3nt: TGTGCCAGCAGTGAATGGAGTGAGACTAGCGGGTCTAACGAGCAGTACTTC
v_gene: TRBV19; abundance: once; j_gene: TRBJ1-2; d_gene: -; CDR3aa: CASSTTKDGLGYTF; CDR3nt: TGTGCCAGTAGCACCACAAAGGACGGGCTTGGCTACACCTTC
v_gene: TRBV10-3; abundance: -; j_gene: TRBJ1-6; d_gene: -; CDR3aa: CAISRGTGAADSPLHF; CDR3nt: TGTGCCATCAGTCGCGGGACCGGGGCCGCGGATTCACCCCTCCACTTT
v_gene: TRBV6-1; abundance: -; j_gene: TRBJ2-5; d_gene: TRBD1; CDR3aa: CASSVGQGVAETQYF; CDR3nt: TGTGCCAGCAGTGTAGGGCAGGGGGTCGCAGAGACCCAGTACTTC
v_gene: TRBV11-2; abundance: -; j_gene: TRBJ2-1; d_gene: -; CDR3aa: CASSLGTAGGNEQFF; CDR3nt: TGTGCCAGCAGCTTAGGGACGGCCGGGGGCAATGAGCAGTTCTTC
v_gene: TRBV9; abundance: -; j_gene: TRBJ2-2; d_gene: TRBD2; CDR3aa: CASSDLAGGETGELFF; CDR3nt: TGTGCCAGCAGCGATCTAGCGGGAGGCGAGACCGGGGAGCTGTTTTTT
v_gene: TRBV5-1; abundance: -; j_gene: TRBJ2-7; d_gene: -; CDR3aa: CASSLAPTYEQYF; CDR3nt: TGCGCCAGCAGCTTGGCCCCTACCTACGAGCAGTACTTC
v_gene: TRBV5-4; abundance: -; j_gene: TRBJ1-6; d_gene: TRBD1; CDR3aa: CASSPGEGASPLHF; CDR3nt: TGTGCCAGCAGCCCGGGGGAGGGGGCCTCACCCCTCCACTTT
v_gene: TRBV2; abundance: -; j_gene: TRBJ2-2; d_gene: TRBD2; CDR3aa: CASSRGLGRTGELFF; CDR3nt: TGTGCCAGCAGCAGGGGACTAGGACGGACCGGGGAGCTGTTTTTT
v_gene: TRBV18; abundance: -; j_gene: TRBJ1-2; d_gene: -; CDR3aa: CASSPAPLRGYTF; CDR3nt: TGTGCCAGCTCACCAGCCCCCCTGAGAGGCTACACCTTC
v_gene: TRBV11-3; abundance: -; j_gene: TRBJ2-1; d_gene: TRBD2; CDR3aa: CASARGGTYNEQFF; CDR3nt: TGTGCCAGTGCCCGCGGGGGAACCTACAATGAGCAGTTCTTC
v_gene: TRBV27; abundance: once; j_gene: TRBJ2-1; d_gene: -; CDR3aa: CASRYREGNEQFF; CDR3nt: TGTGCCAGCAGATACAGGGAGGGTAATGAGCAGTTCTTC
v_gene: TRBV15; abundance: few; j_gene: TRBJ1-1; d_gene: -; CDR3aa: CATSRASNTEAFF; CDR3nt: TGTGCCACCAGCAGAGCATCTAACACTGAAGCTTTCTTT
v_gene: TRBV5-1; abundance: -; j_gene: TRBJ1-1; d_gene: TRBD1; CDR3aa: CASSRGDRGPTEAFF; CDR3nt: TGCGCCAGCAGCCGTGGGGACAGGGGGCCGACTGAAGCTTTCTTT
v_gene: TRBV11-2; abundance: -; j_gene: TRBJ1-3; d_gene: TRBD1; CDR3aa: CASSSLGGHFGNTIYF; CDR3nt: TGTGCCAGCAGCTCCCTAGGGGGCCATTTCGGAAACACCATATATTTT
v_gene: TRBV2; abundance: few; j_gene: TRBJ1-5; d_gene: TRBD1; CDR3aa: CASKSGTVNQPQHF; CDR3nt: TGTGCCAGCAAAAGTGGGACAGTCAATCAGCCCCAGCATTTT
v_gene: TRBV6-6; abundance: once; j_gene: TRBJ1-1; d_gene: -; CDR3aa: CASSYQNPGEAFF; CDR3nt: TGTGCCAGCAGTTACCAAAACCCGGGGGAAGCTTTCTTT
v_gene: TRBV5-1; abundance: -; j_gene: TRBJ2-2; d_gene: TRBD1; CDR3aa: CASSLDRGRTGELFF; CDR3nt: TGCGCCAGCAGCTTGGACAGGGGGCGGACCGGGGAGCTGTTTTTT
v_gene: TRBV6-5; abundance: -; j_gene: TRBJ2-5; d_gene: TRBD2; CDR3aa: CASSGTSWAQYF; CDR3nt: TGTGCCAGCAGTGGGACTAGTTGGGCCCAGTACTTC
v_gene: TRBV10-3; abundance: -; j_gene: TRBJ1-3; d_gene: TRBD1; CDR3aa: CAIRGTGMPGNTIYF; CDR3nt: TGTGCCATCAGAGGGACAGGGATGCCTGGAAACACCATATATTTT
v_gene: TRBV27; abundance: -; j_gene: TRBJ2-7; d_gene: -; CDR3aa: CASSPKGGQGAGEQYF; CDR3nt: TGTGCCAGCAGCCCGAAGGGGGGGCAGGGGGCGGGGGAGCAGTACTTC
v_gene: TRBV5-1; abundance: once; j_gene: TRBJ2-1; d_gene: -; CDR3aa: CASSLGGSLEQFF; CDR3nt: TGCGCCAGCAGCTTGGGGGGGAGTTTAGAGCAGTTCTTC
v_gene: TRBV5-1; abundance: -; j_gene: TRBJ2-7; d_gene: TRBD1; CDR3aa: CASSPDRGSAYEQYF; CDR3nt: TGCGCCAGCAGCCCGGACAGGGGTAGCGCCTACGAGCAGTACTTC
v_gene: TRBV7-2; abundance: once; j_gene: TRBJ1-5; d_gene: -; CDR3aa: CASSFTPGDQPQHF; CDR3nt: TGTGCCAGCAGCTTCACCCCAGGGGATCAGCCCCAGCATTTT
v_gene: TRBV9; abundance: few; j_gene: TRBJ2-1; d_gene: -; CDR3aa: CASSQTPGPNNEQFF; CDR3nt: TGTGCCAGCAGCCAAACTCCGGGACCCAACAATGAGCAGTTCTTC
v_gene: TRBV2; abundance: -; j_gene: TRBJ2-2; d_gene: -; CDR3aa: CASSDLGAGELFF; CDR3nt: TGTGCCAGCAGTGATTTGGGGGCCGGGGAGCTGTTTTTT
v_gene: TRBV7-2; abundance: once; j_gene: TRBJ2-2; d_gene: -; CDR3aa: CASSLVGRGTGELFF; CDR3nt: TGTGCCAGCAGCTTAGTGGGTAGAGGAACCGGGGAGCTGTTTTTT
v_gene: TRBV11-2; abundance: -; j_gene: TRBJ2-7; d_gene: TRBD2; CDR3aa: CASSSVSGKYEQYF; CDR3nt: TGTGCCAGCAGCTCAGTTAGCGGGAAATACGAGCAGTACTTC
v_gene: TRBV15; abundance: once; j_gene: TRBJ2-5; d_gene: TRBD1; CDR3aa: CATSPQGQRETQYF; CDR3nt: TGTGCCACCAGCCCCCAGGGACAGCGAGAGACCCAGTACTTC
v_gene: TRBV2; abundance: -; j_gene: TRBJ2-7; d_gene: -; CDR3aa: CASSAGSGVGYEQYF; CDR3nt: TGTGCCAGCAGTGCCGGGTCGGGAGTCGGCTACGAGCAGTACTTC
v_gene: TRBV2; abundance: -; j_gene: TRBJ1-1; d_gene: TRBD1; CDR3aa: CASSLDRVSAEAFF; CDR3nt: TGTGCCAGCAGTTTGGACAGGGTGAGCGCTGAAGCTTTCTTT
v_gene: TRBV5-8; abundance: -; j_gene: TRBJ2-3; d_gene: TRBD2; CDR3aa: CASSPGGLTDTQYF; CDR3nt: TGTGCCAGCAGCCCGGGGGGGCTGACAGATACGCAGTATTTT
v_gene: TRBV14; abundance: few; j_gene: TRBJ1-1; d_gene: -; CDR3aa: CASSSRRRMNTEAFF; CDR3nt: TGTGCCAGCAGCTCAAGGCGCCGAATGAACACTGAAGCTTTCTTT
v_gene: TRBV2; abundance: -; j_gene: TRBJ1-4; d_gene: -; CDR3aa: CASSALGRLFF; CDR3nt: TGTGCCAGCAGTGCCCTGGGGAGACTGTTTTTT
v_gene: TRBV7-8; abundance: -; j_gene: TRBJ1-1; d_gene: TRBD1; CDR3aa: CASSTPRQGMNTEAFF; CDR3nt: TGTGCCAGCAGCACGCCCCGACAGGGGATGAACACTGAAGCTTTCTTT
v_gene: TRBV18; abundance: -; j_gene: TRBJ2-7; d_gene: -; CDR3aa: CASSSGQMWGSYEQYF; CDR3nt: TGTGCCAGCTCATCAGGACAGATGTGGGGATCCTACGAGCAGTACTTC